This TCR beta chain was found in a study of radiation and T cells in renal cell carcinoma. Turning to the study itself: Nephrectomy followed 15 Gy stereotactic body radiation by 4 weeks. Findings of the study overall: Top tumor clonotypes rose in blood 2 weeks post-radiation, then contracted. Pretreatment tumor biopsies were lacking, so baseline clonotypes are unknown.

Worth noting for this clone: Its antigen is as yet unknown.

The time point here: baseline pretreatment blood. Treatment indicated: 15 Gy SBRT to primary tumor, nephrectomy 4 weeks later. The tumor was a clear cell renal cell carcinoma. Using immunoSEQ multiplex PCR, the repertoire was profiled, and TCRdb retains in-frame clones only, with some absent. The top ten clones hold less than 7% of a sample with tens of thousands of clones, about four fifths of them seen once. CDR1 and CDR2 (germline): MDHEN, SYDVKM. V lost 6 bases, J lost 1 base, and 11 bases stayed unmatched. The CDR3 sequence is 17 residues long. The rearrangement uses TRBV28 and TRBJ2-2, with 7 bases matching TRBD1. This TCR derives from a man in his 60s with renal cell carcinoma. The sample consisted of blood, taken from a patient whose treatment included radiotherapy and nephrectomy. The CDR3 sequence is CASRPPSGTVNTGELFF. The CDR3 nucleotides are TGTGCCAGCAGGCCTCCTTCCGGGACAGTGAACACCGGGGAGCTGTTTTTT.